A selection of T cell receptor beta chains follows, all from one sample in a study of fetal regulatory T cell absence and autoimmunity. Data came from immunoSEQ multiplex PCR; TCRdb stores just in-frame clones and leaves some out. Of 95,000 to 100,000 clones listed, roughly 78% were seen once; the top ten hold roughly 2%. The sample consisted of pancreas tissue. The receptor set was obtained from a male donor with IPEX syndrome. Each CDR3 is given with its conserved first and last residue. A D gene is named only where the DNA matches it firmly. Only part of the rows carry a size: once, few, many, or a class if the clone is expanded.

TRBJ1-2,-,TRBV30,many,CAWSRRTGGGYTF,TGTGCCTGGAGCCGACGGACGGGTGGTGGCTACACCTTC
TRBJ2-7,TRBD2,TRBV11-1,once,CASSLQVGREVSYEQYF,TGTGCCAGCAGCCTTCAAGTGGGGCGGGAGGTCTCCTACGAGCAGTACTTC
TRBJ2-2,-,TRBV12-5,once,CASGLVPTGELFF,TGTGCTAGTGGTTTGGTACCCACCGGGGAGCTGTTTTTT
TRBJ2-1,-,TRBV4-1,-,CASSLRVPSYNEQFF,TGCGCCAGCAGCCTGCGGGTCCCTTCCTACAATGAGCAGTTCTTC
TRBJ2-1,-,TRBV5-4,-,CASSLGQLSYNEQFF,TGTGCCAGCAGCTTGGGACAGCTCTCCTACAATGAGCAGTTCTTC
TRBJ1-1,-,TRBV5-1,-,CASSLLGGNTEAFF,TGCGCCAGCAGCTTACTAGGGGGTAACACTGAAGCTTTCTTT
TRBJ2-2,TRBD1,TRBV7-2,few,CASSWTGGNGELFF,TGTGCCAGCAGCTGGACAGGGGGTAACGGGGAGCTGTTTTTT
TRBJ2-5,TRBD2,TRBV11-2,-,CASSLGSSGSNQETQYF,TGTGCCAGCAGCCTCGGGTCTAGCGGGAGTAACCAAGAGACCCAGTACTTC
TRBJ2-7,TRBD1,TRBV5-1,-,CASSPWTGTTYEQYF,TGCGCCAGCAGCCCATGGACAGGTACAACCTACGAGCAGTACTTC
TRBJ2-3,-,TRBV5-6,-,CASSRGEREDTQYF,TGTGCCAGCAGCAGGGGCGAGAGGGAAGATACGCAGTATTTT
TRBJ2-3,-,TRBV5-1,few,CASSFAGLSTDTQYF,TGCGCCAGCAGCTTCGCCGGGCTCAGCACAGATACGCAGTATTTT
TRBJ2-1,TRBD2,TRBV7-9,-,CASSSSWLAGPNEQFF,TGTGCCAGCAGCTCTAGCTGGCTAGCGGGTCCAAATGAGCAGTTCTTC
TRBJ1-2,-,TRBV9,-,CASSYTESWGYTF,TGTGCCAGCAGCTATACCGAGTCTTGGGGCTACACCTTC
TRBJ1-4,TRBD1,TRBV11-2,-,CASSLSGTGREKLFF,TGTGCCAGCAGCTTATCGGGGACAGGGCGTGAAAAACTGTTTTTT
TRBJ2-1,TRBD1,TRBV25-1,-,CASSEWLGQSHYNEQFF,TGTGCCAGCAGTGAATGGTTGGGACAGTCTCACTACAATGAGCAGTTCTTC
TRBJ2-4,-,TRBV9,-,CASSVGGAKNIQYF,TGTGCCAGCAGCGTAGGGGGCGCCAAAAACATTCAGTACTTC
TRBJ2-3,TRBD2,TRBV4-3,-,CASSQGPGLVARTDTQYF,TGCGCCAGCAGCCAAGGGCCGGGACTAGTGGCACGCACAGATACGCAGTATTTT
TRBJ2-2,-,TRBV9,-,CASSVEQLASGELFF,TGTGCCAGCAGCGTAGAGCAACTAGCATCCGGGGAGCTGTTTTTT
TRBJ2-7,-,TRBV7-8,-,CASSLGRGPSYEQYF,TGTGCCAGCAGCTTAGGGCGGGGGCCCTCCTACGAGCAGTACTTC
TRBJ1-2,TRBD1,TRBV2,-,CASRGGQGDGYTF,TGTGCCAGCAGGGGAGGACAGGGAGACGGCTACACCTTC
TRBJ2-6,-,TRBV9,-,CASSVGGWANVLTF,TGTGCCAGCAGCGTAGGAGGCTGGGCCAACGTCCTGACTTTC
TRBJ2-2,TRBD2,TRBV27,-,CASSLTSGRELFF,TGTGCCAGCAGTTTGACTAGCGGGAGGGAGCTGTTTTTT
TRBJ2-7,-,TRBV9,-,CASSSPGHMHEQYF,TGTGCCAGCAGCTCCCCGGGACATATGCACGAGCAGTACTTC
TRBJ2-7,TRBD1,TRBV4-1,-,CASSQDETGTAGYEQYF,TGCGCCAGCAGCCAAGATGAAACCGGGACAGCCGGCTACGAGCAGTACTTC
TRBJ2-3,-,TRBV6-1,-,CASSPRGGTDTQYF,TGTGCCAGCAGTCCTAGGGGAGGCACAGATACGCAGTATTTT
TRBJ1-2,-,TRBV5-1,few,CASRSDTNYGYTF,TGCGCCAGCAGATCCGACACCAACTATGGCTACACCTTC
TRBJ2-3,-,TRBV20-1,-,CSATILDTQYF,TGCAGTGCCACAATACTGGATACGCAGTATTTT
TRBJ2-7,-,TRBV15,-,CATSRGSGTYEQYF,TGTGCCACCAGCAGAGGTAGCGGCACCTACGAGCAGTACTTC
TRBJ2-1,TRBD2,TRBV5-1,once,CASSGRASGQDNEQFF,TGCGCCAGCAGCGGGCGAGCTAGCGGGCAAGACAATGAGCAGTTCTTC
TRBJ1-2,TRBD1,TRBV5-4,-,CASSPTGAYGYTF,TGTGCCAGCAGCCCGACAGGGGCCTATGGCTACACCTTC
TRBJ2-2,-,TRBV27,-,CASSFYANTGELFF,TGTGCCAGCAGTTTTTATGCAAACACCGGGGAGCTGTTTTTT
TRBJ2-7,-,TRBV9,-,CASSVVGGVGEQYF,TGTGCCAGCAGCGTAGTCGGGGGCGTGGGGGAGCAGTACTTC
TRBJ1-2,-,TRBV4-1,few,CASSQPGVYGYTF,TGCGCCAGCAGCCAACCAGGGGTCTATGGCTACACCTTC
TRBJ1-1,-,TRBV9,-,CSGLTPIEAFF,TGTTCGGGCCTAACCCCGATTGAAGCTTTCTTT
TRBJ2-7,-,TRBV5-6,few,CASSWDNYEQYF,TGTGCCAGCAGCTGGGACAACTACGAGCAGTACTTC
TRBJ2-3,TRBD2,TRBV7-9,-,CASSLTSGGRLADTQYF,TGTGCCAGCAGTCTGACTAGCGGGGGGCGTCTAGCTGATACGCAGTATTTT